This T cell receptor beta chain comes out of a study of blood T cell repertoires in COVID-19. As for the study in general: There were acute and convalescent COVID-19 samples, and they came from the United States, Italy and Spain.

The CDR3 is 15 amino acids. The germline V gene has CDR1 MNHEY and CDR2 SMNVEV (reference sequence). Trimming took off 2 bases at V and 0 bases at J, with 8 bases between the two ends. Original methodology: Estimated nucleated cell counts came from reference gene primer amplification. Profiled with immunoSEQ multiplex PCR; TCRdb holds only in-frame clones, not every one. V, J and clone size derive from that table, while D and trimming were established from the DNA sequence. The sample holds around 300,000 clones, 90% seen once. Living in roughly 23 US areas, the participants were between roughly 18 and 89 years of age. Participants reported their clinical history, and cohort assignment relied on those reports.

The chain carries TRBV27 and TRBJ2-1; D not resolved. The sequencing input was PBMCs or T cells enriched from blood (not recorded which). This clonotype was obtained from a woman aged 18-29 years with acute COVID-19. CDR3 amino acids: CASSLQAYSYNEQFF. CDR3 DNA: TGTGCCAGCAGTTTACAGGCGTACTCCTACAATGAGCAGTTCTTC.